Presented here are 31 T cell receptor beta chains from one specimen sequenced in a study of T cells in localized non-small cell lung cancer. Clones were read by immunoSEQ multiplex PCR, and TCRdb kept only the in-frame ones, dropping some. The sample shows 45,000 or so clones, roughly 86% of them seen only once. The starting material was PBMCs, obtained before any cancer treatment. Receptors originate from a man aged 40-75 years with stage II lung adenocarcinoma.

This sequence joins TRBV7-3 and TRBJ1-1; D unclear. V shed 10 bases and J shed 5 bases, with 20 bases lying between them. This CDR3 has 14 residues. The germline V gene encodes CDR1 SGHTA and CDR2 FQGTGA. The chain's CDR3 is CAIIRRGETTEAFF. CDR3 nucleotide sequence: TGTGCCATCATACGTCGCGGGGAAACGACTGAAGCTTTCTTT.

The rearrangement links TRBV6-6 to TRBJ1-2, with 12 positions matching TRBD1. J gave up 4 bases and V 10 bases, and 13 bases lay outside the gene matches. This CDR3 region has 16 residues. CDR1 MNHNY and CDR2 SVGAGI come from the germline V gene (reference sequence). CDR3 nucleotide sequence: TGTGCCACCAAGACACTAGGGGACAGGGGGCCCTATGGCTACACCTTC. Translating it yields CATKTLGDRGPYGYTF.

V is TRBV18 and J is TRBJ1-1; TRBD1 is a possible D gene (5 bases). This CDR3 has 15 amino acids. Germline lookup yields CDR1 KGHSH and CDR2 LQKENI. The V and J ends lost 2 bases and 2 bases respectively, with 12 bases between them. CDR3 loop: CASSPGAALNTEAFF. The CDR3 region has the DNA TGTGCCAGCTCACCAGGGGCAGCCTTAAACACTGAAGCTTTCTTT.

J is TRBJ2-3 and V is TRBV5-1, with TRBD1 as a possible D gene (5 bases). Germline CDR1 SGHRS, CDR2 YFSETQ. CDR3 length: 15 amino acids. V lost 1 base, J lost 1 base, and 10 bases lay in between. In nucleotides, the CDR3 is TGCGCCAGCAGCTTGACAGGTACCGGCACAGATACGCAGTATTTT. Protein: CASSLTGTGTDTQYF.

This chain uses TRBV5-8 with TRBJ1-4; D possibly corresponds to TRBD1 (5 bases). The CDR3 is made up of 14 amino acids. The germline V and J ends were trimmed by 7 bases and 1 base, with 11 bases remaining between them. In germline, CDR1 is SGHTS, CDR2 YDEGEE. CDR3 nucleotide sequence: TGTGCCAGCGGTTCGGGGCAAACTAATGAAAAACTGTTTTTT. It specifies CASGSGQTNEKLFF. Based on the CDR3 plus reference TRBV5-8 and TRBJ1-4, the full variable domain is EAGVTQSPTHLIKTRGQQATLRCSPISGHTSVYWYQQALGLGLQFLLWYDEGEERNRGNFPPRFSGRQFPNYSSELNVNALELEDSALYLCASGSGQTNEKLFFGSGTQLSVL.

The chain joins TRBV7-3 to TRBJ2-1, with 16 bases that match TRBD2. The germline CDR1 and CDR2 sequences are SGHTA and FQGTGA. V gave up 4 bases and J gave up 9 bases; unmatched junction bases: 12. This CDR3 comprises 18 residues. The CDR3 DNA reads as TGTGCCAGCAGCTCCCGAGCCTCCGGGACTAGCGGGGGGGGTGAGCAGTTCTTC. Protein product: CASSSRASGTSGGGEQFF.

This chain joins TRBV6-7 and TRBJ2-5; D call uncertain. TRBV6-7 is known as an ORF, though its function is uncertain. This CDR3 has 13 residues. Trimming took 0 bases from V and 3 from J, leaving 5 bases between them. The CDR3 DNA sequence: TGTGCCAGCAGTTACTCGGTCGAAGAGACCCAGTACTTC. Its protein product is CASSYSVEETQYF.

The V gene is TRBV5-4, the J gene TRBJ1-3; D is possibly TRBD1 (5 bases). Germline CDR1 and CDR2: SGHNT and YYREEE (reference sequence). The CDR3 runs 16 residues. V lost 0 bases and J lost 4, with 14 bases in between. The CDR3 spells CASSLDIQGSGNTIYF. The CDR3 DNA is TGTGCCAGCAGCTTGGACATTCAGGGATCAGGAAACACCATATATTTT.

The table lists this clone with a count of one. This chain connects TRBV6-5 to TRBJ1-1; no firm D call. Trimming cost V 7 bases and J 1 base, with 10 bases left between them. Germline V lookup: CDR1 MNHEY, CDR2 SVGAGI. The CDR3 consists of 13 residues. The CDR3 DNA is TGTGCCAGCACCCCCTCCGGGAACACTGAAGCTTTCTTT. Protein sequence: CASTPSGNTEAFF.

The chain has TRBV10-1 and TRBJ2-1; tentative D call: TRBD1 (6 bases). Germline V lookup: CDR1 WNHNN, CDR2 SYGVQD (reference sequence). CDR3 size: 16 residues. V was trimmed by 6 bases and J by 6 bases, leaving 21 bases between them. The CDR3 DNA reads as TGCGCCAGCAGCGTCCAAACGACAGGCCCTTTCAATGAGCAGTTCTTC. Translating gives CASSVQTTGPFNEQFF.

The rearrangement uses TRBV18 and TRBJ2-3; D ambiguous. This CDR3 has 13 amino acids. Trimming shortened V by 3 bases and J by 10 bases, and 14 bases separated the two germline ends. The germline gives CDR1 KGHSH, CDR2 LQKENI. This CDR3 is CASSPISGVAQYF. In nucleotides, the CDR3 is TGTGCCAGCTCACCCATTAGTGGGGTCGCGCAGTATTTT.

V gene TRBV5-1 combines with J gene TRBJ2-3; 7 nucleotides align to TRBD1. The length of the CDR3 is 14 residues. J lost 5 bases, V lost 2 bases, and 5 bases had no gene match. Looked up from germline, CDR1 is SGHRS and CDR2 is YFSETQ. Written as DNA, the CDR3 is TGCGCCAGCAGCTTAACAGGGGCGGAAGATACGCAGTATTTT. Translation gives CASSLTGAEDTQYF.

A single count supports this clone. The chain couples TRBV6-5 to TRBJ2-7; 11 bases are a match to TRBD1. This CDR3 region has 16 residues. J was trimmed by 4 bases and V by 2 bases; bases with no gene match: 7. Germline V CDR1 and CDR2: MNHEY, SVGAGI. The CDR3 DNA sequence: TGTGCCAGCAGTTACGGGACAGGGGGGAGTCTGTACGAGCAGTACTTC. It yields the protein CASSYGTGGSLYEQYF.

The chain joins TRBV2 to TRBJ2-3, with unresolved D. V lost 8 bases and J 2 bases, leaving 14 bases between the germline ends. The germline gives CDR1 SNHLY, CDR2 FYNNEI. The CDR3 runs to 14 residues. CDR3: CASGQSSPTDTQYF. The CDR3 nucleotides read TGTGCCAGCGGCCAGTCATCCCCCACAGATACGCAGTATTTT.

This clone has a handful of counts. The chain is built from TRBV2 and TRBJ2-5, with D uncertain. CDR1 SNHLY and CDR2 FYNNEI come from the germline V gene. This CDR3 region has 12 residues. The ends were cut back, 1 base at V and 3 bases at J, with 3 bases in the middle. Here the CDR3 reads CASSEGKETQYF. CDR3 DNA: TGTGCCAGCAGTGAAGGGAAAGAGACCCAGTACTTC. Based on the CDR3 plus reference TRBV2 and TRBJ2-5, the full variable domain is EPEVTQTPSHQVTQMGQEVILRCVPISNHLYFYWYRQILGQKVEFLVSFYNNEISEKSEIFDDQFSVERPDGSNFTLKIRSTKLEDSAMYFCASSEGKETQYFGPGTRLLVL.

The rearrangement uses TRBV19 and TRBJ1-2; 8 bases are a match to TRBD1. CDR1 and CDR2 (germline): LNHDA, SQIVND (reference sequence). V lost 5 bases, J lost 4 bases, and 9 bases stayed unmatched. The CDR3 extends over 15 amino acids. CDR3 protein: CASSSMAGGGYGYTF. In nucleotides, the CDR3 is TGTGCCAGTAGTTCCATGGCAGGGGGCGGCTATGGCTACACCTTC.

The chain carries TRBV18 and TRBJ1-2; D gene unclear. Germline V gene sequence: CDR1 KGHSH, CDR2 LQKENI. V was cut by 2 bases and J by 1 base, with 11 bases left in between. The CDR3 sequence is 15 residues long. The CDR3 spells CASSPVGGLNYGYTF. The CDR3 DNA reads as TGTGCCAGCTCACCAGTCGGAGGACTTAACTATGGCTACACCTTC.

The chain combines TRBV7-2 with TRBJ2-7, with D perhaps TRBD1 (5 bases). CDR1 is SGHTA and CDR2 is FQGNSA in the germline V gene. CDR3 length: 13 amino acids. Trimming removed 5 bases from V and 1 base from J, with 9 bases in between. CDR3 residues: CASSPRVSYEQYF. The CDR3 DNA follows: TGTGCCAGCAGCCCCAGGGTGTCCTACGAGCAGTACTTC.

For this clone: This same CDR3 is encoded by further DNA sequences in the sample. The genes are TRBV5-6 and TRBJ1-4; no clear D. The V gene's germline CDR1 is SGHDT and CDR2 YYEEEE. The CDR3 length is 14 residues. Trimming pared 5 bases from V and 0 bases from J, leaving 8 bases between. CDR3 amino acids: CASSLIATNEKLFF. In nucleotides, the CDR3 is TGTGCCAGCAGTCTGATCGCAACTAATGAAAAACTGTTTTTT.

This clone turned up a few times. The J gene is TRBJ1-3, the V gene TRBV5-6, with 11 bases aligning to TRBD1. V trimming: 2 bases; J trimming: 1 base; junction bases outside the gene matches: 2. The CDR3 is made up of 16 amino acids. The germline gives CDR1 SGHDT, CDR2 YYEEEE. CDR3 amino acids: CASSFGTGGSGNTIYF. CDR3 nucleotides: TGTGCCAGCAGCTTCGGGACAGGGGGATCTGGAAACACCATATATTTT.

This chain joins TRBV5-1 and TRBJ1-2, with D possibly matching TRBD1 (5 bases). Trimming removed 4 bases from V and 5 bases from J, with 15 bases in between. Germline V gives CDR1 SGHRS, CDR2 YFSETQ. This CDR3 has 14 amino acids. CDR3 DNA: TGCGCCAGCAGCACAGCCGGGACCCCGTATGGCTACACCTTC. As protein: CASSTAGTPYGYTF. The variable domain in full, with the rest retrieved from reference TRBV5-1 and TRBJ1-2, is KAGVTQTPRYLIKTRGQQVTLSCSPISGHRSVSWYQQTPGQGLQFLFEYFSETQRNKGNFPGRFSGRQFSNSRSEMNVSTLELGDSALYLCASSTAGTPYGYTFGSGTRLTVV.

This chain joins TRBV7-8 and TRBJ1-4, with 11 bases aligning to TRBD1. CDR1 is SGHVS and CDR2 is FQNEAQ in the germline V gene. V lost 5 bases, J lost 8 bases, and 7 bases stayed unmatched. This CDR3 comprises 15 residues. As DNA, the CDR3 is TGTGCCAGCAGCGCTGGGACAGGGGGAATAGAAAAACTGTTTTTT. Amino acid sequence: CASSAGTGGIEKLFF.

The V and J genes are TRBV10-3 and TRBJ2-3; D possibly matches TRBD1 or TRBD2 (5 bases each). Germline V gives CDR1 ENHRY, CDR2 SYGVKD. Trimming pared 1 base from V and 3 bases from J, leaving 11 bases between. This CDR3 has 15 residues. The CDR3 region has the DNA TGTGCCATCAGTGAGTACAGGAGGTTGACAGATACGCAGTATTTT. Protein: CAISEYRRLTDTQYF.

This chain joins TRBV18 and TRBJ1-2, with TRBD1 matching 7 bases. After removal of 6 bases from V and 4 bases from J, the junction contained 8 bases not matched to a gene. Germline V gives CDR1 KGHSH, CDR2 LQKENI. The CDR3 contains 14 residues. CDR3 bases: TGTGCCAGCTCGCGGGACAGTGGGTTCTATGGCTACACCTTC. Translated: CASSRDSGFYGYTF.

The rearrangement links TRBV2 to TRBJ1-6; 7 bases fit TRBD1. Trimming cost V 2 bases and J 7 bases; bases outside gene matches: 5. This CDR3 spans 15 amino acids. Per the germline V gene, CDR1 is SNHLY and CDR2 is FYNNEI. The CDR3 protein is CASSELDRANSPLHF. The CDR3 DNA reads as TGTGCCAGCAGTGAACTCGACAGGGCGAATTCACCCCTCCACTTT.

The sample holds one count of this clone. The chain employs TRBV19 and TRBJ1-5; weak D call: TRBD1 (5 bases). Between the trimmed V and J ends, which lost 3 bases and 6 bases, there was a span of 12 bases. This CDR3 spans 14 amino acids. In germline, CDR1 is LNHDA, CDR2 SQIVND (reference sequence). CDR3: CASSISPGGQPQHF. The CDR3, as DNA: TGTGCCAGTAGTATCAGTCCCGGGGGTCAGCCCCAGCATTTT.

CDR3 coding DNA: TGCGCCAGCAGTAATGGGCGGAGTGACGCGAACACCGGGGAGCTGTTTTTT. Amino acid sequence: CASSNGRSDANTGELFF. V and J are TRBV10-2 and TRBJ2-2; D gene unclear. Germline V CDR1 and CDR2: WSHSY, SAAADI. The V end was cut by 5 bases, the J end by 0 bases, with 16 bases between. This CDR3 is built from 17 residues.

The J gene is TRBJ2-7, the V gene TRBV6-1; 7 bases line up with TRBD2. Germline lookup yields CDR1 MNHNS and CDR2 SASEGT. The CDR3 runs to 15 residues. Trimming at V came to 3 bases and at J to 6 bases, leaving 11 bases not matched to a gene. The CDR3 region has the DNA TGTGCCAGCAGTGAGCTTGGTAGGGGAGGGGCCGAGCAGTACGTC. Translated, it gives CASSELGRGGAEQYV.

The CDR3 loop reads CASSFSRTGTYEQYF. The DNA for the CDR3 is TGTGCCAGCAGTTTCTCCAGGACAGGGACCTACGAGCAGTACTTC. The chain employs TRBV27 and TRBJ2-7; 8 bases map to TRBD1. The V and J ends lost 3 bases and 2 bases, in that order; junction bases with no gene match: 6. The CDR3 runs 15 residues. From germline, CDR1 is MNHEY and CDR2 SMNVEV (reference sequence).

The chain uses TRBV11-2 and TRBJ2-7; D not resolved. Trimming shortened V by 4 bases and J by 0 bases, and 10 bases separated the two germline ends. The CDR3 loop spans 14 amino acids. Germline V CDR1 and CDR2: SGHAT, FQNNGV. The CDR3 here is CASSSRPASYEQYV. CDR3 DNA: TGTGCCAGCAGCTCTAGACCGGCCTCCTACGAGCAGTACGTC.

This chain connects TRBV4-1 to TRBJ1-5, with D unresolved. The CDR3 covers 15 residues. Germline assignment: CDR1 MGHRA and CDR2 YSYEKL. Between the trimmed V and J ends, which lost 4 bases and 2 bases, there was a span of 12 bases. CDR3 sequence reads: CASSPQGGGNQPQHF. The CDR3 DNA reads as TGCGCCAGCAGCCCGCAAGGAGGCGGCAATCAGCCCCAGCATTTT.